This TCR beta chain originates from a study of blood T cell repertoires in COVID-19. V was trimmed by 2 bases and J by 9 bases, leaving 7 bases between them. Germline V gives CDR1 GTSNPN, CDR2 SVGIG (reference sequence). The CDR3 is 11 residues long. The table came from immunoSEQ multiplex PCR; TCRdb's copy has only in-frame clones and leaves some out. Of around 170,000 clones listed, roughly 80% are singletons. The chain uses TRBV30 and TRBJ1-4; D is unresolved. Material: peripheral blood. The receptor comes from a woman between 40 and 55 years old with acute or convalescent COVID-19. The CDR3 protein is CAWSISKKLFF. The DNA for the CDR3 is TGTGCCTGGAGTATTTCCAAAAAACTGTTTTTT.